This passage covers 4 T cell receptor beta chains from one sample sequenced in a study of T cells in Graves' hyperthyroidism and ophthalmopathy. Authors of the study amplified TCR beta CDR3 regions from RNA transcripts. The TCR CDR3 was amplified in a first-round RT-PCR using the HTBI primer set. TCRdb fed the multiplex PCR reads into MiXCR, producing one record per CDR3 protein. The sample holds around 720,000 distinct CDR3 sequences; about 35% are singletons and the top ten take 31%. The sample comprised blood. These receptors were taken from a woman aged 40 to 50 with Graves' hyperthyroidism.

A remark on this clonotype: A much larger clone differs by one base, so this may be a read error. Because it lacks the conserved phenylalanine or tryptophan at the end, this CDR3 is likely a read error. This chain links TRBV20-1 with TRBJ2-7, with D uncertain. The CDR3 consists of 15 residues. Germline CDR1 and CDR2: DFQATT and SNEGSKA (reference sequence). Trimming cost V 1 base and J 0 bases, with 13 bases left between them. CDR3 nucleotide sequence: TGCAGTGCTAGAGGCGGCGCAGCTAGCTCCTACGAGCAGTACTCC. This translates into CSARGGAASSYEQYS.

This clonotype came up many times. The chain carries TRBV14 and TRBJ1-6; D unclear. Trimming shortened V by 5 bases and J by 6 bases, and 17 bases separated the two germline ends. CDR1 is SGHDN, CDR2 FVKESK, per germline. This CDR3 is built from 16 residues. CDR3 sequence (DNA): TGTGCCAGCAGCTACCTTGGATCAGGTGTTAATTCACCCCTCCACTTT. Translated, it gives CASSYLGSGVNSPLHF.

The V and J genes are TRBV20-1 and TRBJ2-7, with 12 bases matching TRBD2. The J call may be faulty, since TRBJ2-1 better matches the DNA end. This CDR3 contains 16 residues. CDR1 is DFQATT, CDR2 SNEGSKA, per germline (reference sequence). CDR3 bases: TGCAGTGCTAGAGATTACTCTAGCGGGAGGGCCAGGGAGCAGTTCTTC. Its translation is CSARDYSSGRAREQFF.

The chain carries TRBV29-1 and TRBJ1-1; no clear D gene. CDR1 is SQVTM, CDR2 ANQGSEA, per germline. Trimming left V 6 bases short and J 0 bases short, with 8 bases between. CDR3 size: 12 residues. This CDR3 is CSVEPMNTEAFF. As DNA, the CDR3 is TGCAGCGTAGAACCCATGAACACTGAAGCTTTCTTT.